Reported below is one T cell receptor beta chain. This record comes from a study of T cell changes during pregnancy in multiple sclerosis. CDR1 and CDR2 from the germline V gene are MDHEN and SYDVKM. The CDR3 is 15 amino acids. Trimming left V 7 bases short and J 14 bases short, with 24 bases between. Sequenced by immunoSEQ multiplex PCR; TCRdb stores in-frame clones only, minus some. This repertoire shows tens of thousands of clones, roughly 90% found once; its top ten account for approximately 0.15%. The chain carries TRBV28 and TRBJ1-6; D may be TRBD1 (5 bases). The source was CD4+ T cells from peripheral blood mononuclear cells, collected after pregnancy. The clonotype was recovered from a female donor in good health, enrolled as a control in a pregnancy study. Here the CDR3 DNA reads TGTGCCAGCAAGAGCGGGGACTACGAGGTAGGGACCCTCCACTTT. This gives the protein CASKSGDYEVGTLHF.